This T cell receptor (beta chain) was obtained from a study of HIV-infected patients and healthy controls. In this sample, this clonotype turned up a few times. Deletions cut 3 bases from V and 0 bases from J, with 8 bases between. Germline CDR1 and CDR2: KGHSH and LQKENI. The CDR3 has 14 amino acids. Reverse transcription used 450 to 550 ng RNA and constant-region primers for alpha and beta. Using multiplexing indices, alpha and beta chain libraries were generated apart by chain-specific third strand synthesis. TCRdb itself ran the 5' RACE reads through MiXCR, one entry per CDR3 protein. Altogether roughly 14,000 distinct CDR3 sequences are present, roughly 12% being singletons, with the ten largest covering roughly 40%. Roughly three months, about 14 weeks, into antiretroviral therapy, follow-up blood was collected. All unsorted peripheral T cells were captured because whole blood was used without fractionation.

The genes are TRBV18 and TRBJ2-5, with D hard to call. This TCR derives from an adult with HIV infection. The donor label of this sample is uncertain. The sample in question was blood, obtained during antiretroviral therapy. The CDR3 coding sequence is TGTGCCAGCTCACCTAACACGCACCAAGAGACCCAGTACTTC. Its protein is CASSPNTHQETQYF.